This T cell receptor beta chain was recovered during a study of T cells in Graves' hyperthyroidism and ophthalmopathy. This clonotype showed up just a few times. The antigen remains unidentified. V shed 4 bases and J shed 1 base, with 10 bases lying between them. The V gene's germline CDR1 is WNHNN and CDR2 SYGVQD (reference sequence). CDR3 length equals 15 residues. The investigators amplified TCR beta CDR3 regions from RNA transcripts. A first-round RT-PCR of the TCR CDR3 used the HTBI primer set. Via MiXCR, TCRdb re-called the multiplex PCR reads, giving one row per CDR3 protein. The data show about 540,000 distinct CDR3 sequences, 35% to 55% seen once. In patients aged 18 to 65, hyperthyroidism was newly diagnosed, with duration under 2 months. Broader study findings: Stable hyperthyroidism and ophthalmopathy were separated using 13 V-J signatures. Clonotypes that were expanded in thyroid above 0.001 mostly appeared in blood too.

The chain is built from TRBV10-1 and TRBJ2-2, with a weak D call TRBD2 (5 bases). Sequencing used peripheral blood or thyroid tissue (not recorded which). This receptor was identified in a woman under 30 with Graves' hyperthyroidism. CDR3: CASSGGRENTGELFF. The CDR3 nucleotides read TGCGCCAGCAGTGGAGGCCGGGAGAACACCGGGGAGCTGTTTTTT.